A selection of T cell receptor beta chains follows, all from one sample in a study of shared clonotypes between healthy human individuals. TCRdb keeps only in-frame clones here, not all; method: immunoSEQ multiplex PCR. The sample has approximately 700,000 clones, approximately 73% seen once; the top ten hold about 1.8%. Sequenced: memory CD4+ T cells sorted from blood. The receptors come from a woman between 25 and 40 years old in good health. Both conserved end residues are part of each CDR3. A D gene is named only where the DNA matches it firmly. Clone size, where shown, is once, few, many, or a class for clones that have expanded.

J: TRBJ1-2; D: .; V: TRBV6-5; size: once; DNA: TGTGCCAGCAGTTATGCGACAGCCAAAACCCATGGCTACACCTTC; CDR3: CASSYATAKTHGYTF
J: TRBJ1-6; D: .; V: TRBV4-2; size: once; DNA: TGTGCCAGCAGCCAAGGAGAGAACTATAATTCACCCCTCCACTTT; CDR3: CASSQGENYNSPLHF
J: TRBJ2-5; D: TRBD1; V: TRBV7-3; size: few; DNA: TGTGCCAGCAGCTTTGGACAGGGCGGGACCCAGTACTTC; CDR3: CASSFGQGGTQYF
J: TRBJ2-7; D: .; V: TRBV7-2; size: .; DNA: TGTGCCAGCAGAAACTCCCACGAGCAGTACTTC; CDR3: CASRNSHEQYF
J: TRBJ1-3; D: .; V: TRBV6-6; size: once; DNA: TGTGCCAGCAGTTACTCGATTGCCGGGGGAAACACCATATATTTT; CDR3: CASSYSIAGGNTIYF
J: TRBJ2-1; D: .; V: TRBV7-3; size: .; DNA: TGTGCCAGCAGCTCAGGTAACTACAATGAGCAGTTCTTC; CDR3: CASSSGNYNEQFF
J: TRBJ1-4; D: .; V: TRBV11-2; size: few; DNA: TGTGCCAGCAGCTTGGGGGGGATAGCTTCAACTAATGAAAAACTGTTTTTT; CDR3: CASSLGGIASTNEKLFF
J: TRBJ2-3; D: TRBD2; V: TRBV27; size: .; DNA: TGTGCCAGCAGAGGGACTAGCGGGAGACCAGATACGCAGTATTTT; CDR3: CASRGTSGRPDTQYF
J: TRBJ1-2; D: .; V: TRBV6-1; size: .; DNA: TGTGCCAGCAGTGCATTACAGGGCTCCTATGGCTACACCTTC; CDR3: CASSALQGSYGYTF
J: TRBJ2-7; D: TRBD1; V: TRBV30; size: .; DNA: TGTGCCTGGAGTGCTGGGACAGGGCTCTACGAGCAGTACTTC; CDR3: CAWSAGTGLYEQYF
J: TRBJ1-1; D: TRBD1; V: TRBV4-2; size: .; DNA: TGTGCCAGCACCCCCGAGGCCGGGACAGGGGACACTGAAGCTTTCTTT; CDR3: CASTPEAGTGDTEAFF
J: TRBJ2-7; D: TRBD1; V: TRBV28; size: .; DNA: TGTGCCAGCACTCCGGACAGGGACTCCTACGAGCAGTACTTC; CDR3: CASTPDRDSYEQYF
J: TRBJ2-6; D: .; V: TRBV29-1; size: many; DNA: TGCAGCGCCCTGGACGGCTCTGGGGCCAACGTCCTGACTTTC; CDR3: CSALDGSGANVLTF
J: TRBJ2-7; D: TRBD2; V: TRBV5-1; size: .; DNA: TGCGCCAGCAGATATGGGACTAGTGGTGAGCAGTACTTC; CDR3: CASRYGTSGEQYF
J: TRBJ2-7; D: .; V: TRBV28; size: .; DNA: TGTGCCAGCAGCGCGAGATACGAGCAGTACTTC; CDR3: CASSARYEQYF
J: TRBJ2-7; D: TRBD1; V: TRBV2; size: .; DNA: TGTGCCAGCAGACGCGGGACAGGGGCCGAGCAGTACTTC; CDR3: CASRRGTGAEQYF
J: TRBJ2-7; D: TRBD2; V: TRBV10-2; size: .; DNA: TGCGCCAGCAGTGCGGGACTAGCGGGACTCGAGCAGTACTTC; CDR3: CASSAGLAGLEQYF
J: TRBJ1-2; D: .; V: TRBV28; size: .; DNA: TGTGCCAGCAGGCCAACAGGGACCCCCGACTATGGCTACACCTTC; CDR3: CASRPTGTPDYGYTF
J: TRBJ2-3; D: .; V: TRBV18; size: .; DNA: TGTGCCAGCTCAGGTACTAGCACAGATACGCAGTATTTT; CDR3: CASSGTSTDTQYF
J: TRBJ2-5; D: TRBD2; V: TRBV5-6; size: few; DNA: TGTGCCAGCAGCATGGGAGGGGCAGAGACCCAGTACTTC; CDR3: CASSMGGAETQYF
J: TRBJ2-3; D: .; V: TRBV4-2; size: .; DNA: TGTGCCAGCAGCCAAGATAGGGGGAGGCGCAGCACAGATACGCAGTATTTT; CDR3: CASSQDRGRRSTDTQYF
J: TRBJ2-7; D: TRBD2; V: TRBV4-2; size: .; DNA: TGTGCCAGCAGCCCCCAGACTAGCGGGACCTACGAGCAGTACTTC; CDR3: CASSPQTSGTYEQYF
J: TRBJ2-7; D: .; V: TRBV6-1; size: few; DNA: TGTGCCAGCAGTGAAGCCGACAGCTACGAGCAGTACTTC; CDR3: CASSEADSYEQYF
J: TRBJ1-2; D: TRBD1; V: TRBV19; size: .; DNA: TGTGCCAGTAGGTTGGGCGCGGGACAGGGGCCCTATGGCTACACCTTC; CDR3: CASRLGAGQGPYGYTF
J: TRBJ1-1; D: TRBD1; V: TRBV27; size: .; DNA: TGTGCCAGCAGTGCTCAGGGGGCTCGGGGTACTGAAGCTTTCTTT; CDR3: CASSAQGARGTEAFF
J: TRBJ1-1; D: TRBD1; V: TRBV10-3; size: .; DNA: TGTGCCATCAGTGAGTGGGGGACAGGGGGTGATGAAGCTTTCTTT; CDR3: CAISEWGTGGDEAFF
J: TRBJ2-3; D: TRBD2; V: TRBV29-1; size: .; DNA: TGCAGCGCCCAAGGACTAGCGGGAGCGGATACGCAGTATTTT; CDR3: CSAQGLAGADTQYF
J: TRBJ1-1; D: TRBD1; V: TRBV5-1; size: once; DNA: TGCGCCAGCAGATCGCCTTACAGGGGAATGAACACTGAAGCTTTCTTT; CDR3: CASRSPYRGMNTEAFF
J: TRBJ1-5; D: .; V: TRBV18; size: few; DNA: TGTGCCAGCTCACCACCTCTCGGGGATGGCAATCAGCCCCAGCATTTT; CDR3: CASSPPLGDGNQPQHF
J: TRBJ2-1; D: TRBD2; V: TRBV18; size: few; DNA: TGTGCCAGCTCAATCACCGGGACTAGCGGGAGTATTGAGCAGTTCTTC; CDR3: CASSITGTSGSIEQFF
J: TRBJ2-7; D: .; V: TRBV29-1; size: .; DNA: TGCAGCGTGGCGGGGTCAGGGCTGAACGAGCAGTACTTC; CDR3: CSVAGSGLNEQYF
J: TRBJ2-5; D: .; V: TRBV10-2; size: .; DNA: TGCGCCAGCAAAAGTGGGCCTAGCGCCTCGTGGGCCCAGTACTTC; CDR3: CASKSGPSASWAQYF
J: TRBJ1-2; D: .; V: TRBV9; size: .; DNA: TGTGCCAGCAGCGTAGGGGGAGAGAACTATGGCTACACCTTC; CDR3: CASSVGGENYGYTF
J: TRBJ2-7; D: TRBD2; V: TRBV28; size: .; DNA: TGTGCCAGCAGTTTCAATGGAAGACCGGGGGGAGAGCAGTACTTC; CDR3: CASSFNGRPGGEQYF
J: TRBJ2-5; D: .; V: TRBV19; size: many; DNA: TGTGCCAGTAGTATGGATCTCAGGGGTACCCAGTACTTC; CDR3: CASSMDLRGTQYF
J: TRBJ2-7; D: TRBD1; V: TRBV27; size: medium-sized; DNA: TGTGCCAGCAGTTTTTTAGGGCAGGGGGCTTGGGAGCAGTACTTC; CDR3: CASSFLGQGAWEQYF
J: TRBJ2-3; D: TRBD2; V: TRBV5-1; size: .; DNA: TGCGCCAGCAGCTTGGCGGCGGGAGTCAGGGCGCAGTATTTT; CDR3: CASSLAAGVRAQYF
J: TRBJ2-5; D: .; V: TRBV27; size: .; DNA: TGTGCCACTCATTCAGGGTACCGCCAAGAGACCCAGTACTTC; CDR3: CATHSGYRQETQYF
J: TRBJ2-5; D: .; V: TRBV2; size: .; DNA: TGTGCCAGCAGTGCGGGAAAAGAGACCCAGTACTTC; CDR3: CASSAGKETQYF
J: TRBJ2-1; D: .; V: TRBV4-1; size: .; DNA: TGCGCCAGCAGCCGCCGATCGGGACCTCTAACACCGAGTCGGTTCTTC; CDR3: CASSRRSGPLTPSRFF